This entry lists 30 T cell receptor beta chains sequenced from one sample in a study of blood T cells in healthy people across ages. Combining a sample-barcoded 5' primer with a J-beta primer mix, a second PCR ran for 7 to 11 cycles. TCRdb analysed the 5' RACE reads with MiXCR anew, one entry per CDR3 protein. The sample contains roughly 1.5 million distinct CDR3 sequences, approximately 43% of which appear only once. Sequencing input: blood. The receptor set was obtained from a woman between 18 and 29 years old in good health.

This clonotype showed up just a few times. CDR3: CASRRPPLANSYNEQFF. CDR3 nucleotides: TGTGCCAGCAGGCGGCCCCCGCTAGCGAACTCCTACAATGAGCAGTTCTTC. V gene TRBV6-2 or TRBV6-3 combines with J gene TRBJ2-1; the D gene is possibly TRBD2 (6 bases). The CDR3 has 17 amino acids. The germline V gene encodes CDR1 MNHEY and CDR2 SVGEGT. Trimming stripped 6 bases from V and 0 bases from J, with 18 bases between.

This clonotype was counted only a few times. The chain has TRBV6-5 and TRBJ2-5; D unresolved. Trimming pared 2 bases from V and 5 bases from J, leaving 6 bases between. The CDR3 is made up of 12 amino acids. Germline V gives CDR1 MNHEY, CDR2 SVGAGI. The chain's CDR3 is CASSYNLETQYF. The CDR3 nucleotides read TGTGCCAGCAGTTACAATTTGGAGACCCAGTACTTC.

This clonotype has only a few counts. The CDR3 loop reads CASSYQIGVTEAFF. As DNA, the CDR3 is TGTGCCAGCAGCTACCAAATCGGGGTCACTGAAGCTTTCTTT. The chain recombines TRBV5-6 with TRBJ1-1; no reliable D call. Trimming removed 3 bases at V and 4 bases at J, with 13 bases between. This CDR3 has 14 amino acids. Germline CDR1 is SGHDT and CDR2 is YYEEEE.

This clonotype was picked up a small number of times. This CDR3 reads CASSRNRVSTDTQYF. The CDR3 nucleotides are TGTGCCAGCAGTCGAAATCGGGTTAGCACAGATACGCAGTATTTT. The rearrangement uses TRBV2 and TRBJ2-3; D not certain. This CDR3 comprises 15 residues. The V end lost 5 bases, the J end lost 0 bases, and 12 bases lay between the germline ends. Germline CDR1 SNHLY, CDR2 FYNNEI.

The chain recombines TRBV12-3 or TRBV12-4 with TRBJ1-5; no firm D call. V gave up 6 bases and J gave up 0 bases, with 15 bases separating them. The CDR3 extends over 16 amino acids. DNA for the CDR3: TGTGCCAGCAGAGAAGGCGAGGGCGTTAGCAATCAGCCCCAGCATTTT. Translating it yields CASREGEGVSNQPQHF.

This rearrangement joins TRBV7-2 to TRBJ2-1, with TRBD1 matching 7 bases. CDR1 is SGHTA, CDR2 FQGNSA, per germline. The CDR3 covers 15 residues. The CDR3 reads CALSSGTETYNEQFF. The CDR3 DNA sequence: TGTGCTCTCTCCTCCGGGACAGAGACCTACAATGAGCAGTTCTTC. The full variable domain, in which reference TRBV7-2 and TRBJ2-1 provide the parts outside the CDR3, is GAGVSQSPSNKVTEKGKDVELRCDPISGHTALYWYRQSLGQGLEFLIYFQGNSAPDKSGLPSDRFSAERTGGSVSTLTIQRTQQEDSAVYLCALSSGTETYNEQFFGPGTRLTVL.

The J gene is TRBJ1-5, the V gene TRBV20-1; 7 bases align to TRBD1. The junction had 4 bases not matched to a gene; V was cut back by 0 bases and J by 5 bases. Germline V CDR1 and CDR2: DFQATT, SNEGSKA (reference sequence). This CDR3 has 14 residues. CDR3 residues: CSARDRDSHQPQHF. The CDR3 bases are TGCAGTGCTAGAGATCGGGACAGCCATCAGCCCCAGCATTTT.

The chain combines TRBV11-1 with TRBJ2-3, with TRBD2 as a possible D gene (6 bases). CDR3 length: 16 amino acids. With 3 bases removed from V and 3 bases from J, the gap between germline ends came to 16 bases. Germline assignment: CDR1 SGHAT and CDR2 FQDESV (reference sequence). The CDR3 loop reads CASSFFGGTFTDTQYF. The CDR3 DNA sequence: TGTGCCAGCAGCTTTTTCGGCGGGACTTTTACAGATACGCAGTATTTT.

The CDR3: CASRTAESSYNSPLHF. CDR3 bases: TGTGCCAGCAGAACAGCGGAGAGCTCCTATAATTCACCCCTCCACTTT. The chain recombines TRBV6-5 with TRBJ1-6; D uncertain. The V gene's germline CDR1 is MNHEY and CDR2 SVGAGI. The CDR3 sequence is 16 residues long. The germline V and J ends were trimmed by 6 bases and 0 bases, with 12 bases remaining between them.

This clonotype was seen only a few times. The chain links TRBV20-1 to TRBJ1-1, with a tentative D call TRBD1 (5 bases). This CDR3 contains 16 residues. The germline V gene encodes CDR1 DFQATT and CDR2 SNEGSKA (reference sequence). Trimming took 0 bases from V and 1 from J, leaving 15 bases between them. CDR3 sequence: CSARDLLARENTEAFF. CDR3 in DNA: TGCAGTGCTAGAGATCTCTTGGCCAGGGAGAACACTGAAGCTTTCTTT.

In regard to this clonotype: The junction and the germline gene differ at one end; a read error may be behind it. V is TRBV3-1 and J is TRBJ2-1, with D maybe TRBD2 (6 bases). From germline, CDR1 is LGHDT and CDR2 YNNKEL (reference sequence). The CDR3 length is 14 residues. DNA of the CDR3: TGTGCCGGCAGCCAACCCGGGGGCTACAATGAGCAGTTCTTC. Protein: CAGSQPGGYNEQFF.

This rearrangement joins TRBV27 to TRBJ1-2, with 10 bases identical to TRBD1. CDR1 is MNHEY, CDR2 SMNVEV, per germline (reference sequence). Unmatched junction bases numbered 7, after V lost 4 bases and J lost 2 bases. The CDR3 has 16 residues. CDR3: CASSSRDRGLNYGYTF. The CDR3 nucleotides read TGTGCCAGCAGTTCCCGGGACAGGGGCCTAAACTATGGCTACACCTTC.

This rearrangement joins TRBV6-5 to TRBJ2-5, with D perhaps matching TRBD2 (5 bases). The ends were cut back, 2 bases at V and 11 bases at J, with 12 bases in the middle. This CDR3 has 12 residues. Germline V gives CDR1 MNHEY, CDR2 SVGAGI. CDR3 sequence (DNA): TGTGCCAGCAGTTACAGGTTCGGGGAGCAGTACTTC. Protein sequence: CASSYRFGEQYF.

The chain carries TRBV15 and TRBJ1-3, with no clear D. V was cut by 0 bases and J by 4 bases, with 10 bases left in between. Germline V gene data show CDR1 as LNHNV and CDR2 as YYDKDF (reference sequence). The length of the CDR3 is 15 residues. CDR3: CATSRDRVGGNTIYF. CDR3 nucleotide sequence: TGTGCCACCAGCAGAGATAGAGTTGGGGGAAACACCATATATTTT.

This clonotype has a handful of counts. This chain connects TRBV9 to TRBJ1-1; TRBD1 matches at 7 bases. The J segment lost 0 bases and the V segment lost 2 bases, leaving 4 bases of the junction unmatched. The CDR3 totals 15 residues. The germline V gene has CDR1 SGDLS and CDR2 YYNGEE. The CDR3 coding sequence is TGTGCCAGCAGCGTGGGGGGACAGTTGAACACTGAAGCTTTCTTT. This gives the protein CASSVGGQLNTEAFF.

This clonotype was observed a few times. The chain is built from TRBV5-1 and TRBJ2-1; weak D call: TRBD2 (8 bases). This CDR3 is 13 amino acids long. Germline V lookup: CDR1 SGHRS, CDR2 YFSETQ. V lost 4 bases to trimming and J lost 10 bases, with 15 bases between them. The CDR3 DNA reads as TGCGCCAGCAGCCGGGAGGGGGCCGGAGAGCAGTTCTTC. Translating it yields CASSREGAGEQFF.

The chain links TRBV7-8 to TRBJ2-1; no definite D call. The germline gives CDR1 SGHVS, CDR2 FQNEAQ. Trimming removed 2 bases from V and 7 bases from J, with 9 bases in between. The CDR3 spans 13 residues. In DNA, the CDR3 is TGTGCCAGCAGCTTAACCTTATTTAATGAGCAGTTCTTC. The encoded protein is CASSLTLFNEQFF.

The chain employs TRBV7-2 and TRBJ2-1; 7 nucleotides align to TRBD1. The V segment lost 1 base and the J segment 9 bases; nucleotides outside the gene matches: 9. CDR1 SGHTA and CDR2 FQGNSA come from the germline V gene. The length of the CDR3 is 15 residues. CDR3 amino acids: CASSLGGGPPGEQFF. DNA of the CDR3: TGTGCCAGCAGCTTAGGAGGGGGCCCTCCAGGTGAGCAGTTCTTC. The variable domain in full, with the rest retrieved from reference TRBV7-2 and TRBJ2-1, is GAGVSQSPSNKVTEKGKDVELRCDPISGHTALYWYRQSLGQGLEFLIYFQGNSAPDKSGLPSDRFSAERTGGSVSTLTIQRTQQEDSAVYLCASSLGGGPPGEQFFGPGTRLTVL.

The CDR3 DNA sequence: TGTGCCAGCAGCCAAGATTCCGGGACAGGGACACCCTACGAGCAGTACTTC. The encoded protein is CASSQDSGTGTPYEQYF. This chain connects TRBV4-2 to TRBJ2-7, with 9 positions matching TRBD1. Trimming removed 0 bases from V and 2 bases from J; junction bases left unmatched: 8. Germline loops: CDR1 LGHNA, CDR2 YNFKEQ. The CDR3 is 17 residues long.

The chain joins TRBV7-2 to TRBJ1-2; TRBD1 agrees at 8 bases. The CDR3 runs 13 residues. Trimming removed 5 bases from V and 6 bases from J; junction bases left unmatched: 5. Germline-derived CDR1 and CDR2 are SGHTA and FQGNSA. CDR3 amino acids: CASSQQTGDGYTF. CDR3 in DNA: TGTGCCAGCAGCCAACAGACAGGGGATGGCTACACCTTC.

This clonotype was counted only a few times. The chain is built from TRBV20-1 and TRBJ2-7; TRBD1 or TRBD2 may be the D gene (6 bases each). The V end lost 3 bases, the J end lost 3 bases, and 12 bases lay between the germline ends. Germline CDR1 DFQATT, CDR2 SNEGSKA (reference sequence). The CDR3 contains 13 residues. The CDR3 DNA reads as TGCAGTGCTAGGGAGGGGGTCTACTACGAGCAGTACTTC. This encodes CSAREGVYYEQYF.

CDR3 amino acids: CASSFRGLVYEQYF. The DNA of the CDR3 is TGTGCCAGCAGTTTCCGCGGACTCGTCTACGAGCAGTACTTC. J is TRBJ2-7 and V is TRBV27; possible D gene TRBD2, 5 bases. V was shortened by 3 bases and J by 3 bases, with 12 bases between the two germline ends. CDR1 is MNHEY, CDR2 SMNVEV, per germline (reference sequence). The CDR3 is 14 amino acids.

This clonotype has only a few counts. J is TRBJ1-4 and V is TRBV7-9; no clear D. This CDR3 region has 15 residues. In germline, CDR1 is SEHNR, CDR2 FQNEAQ (reference sequence). V was shortened by 4 bases and J by 8 bases, with 17 bases between the two germline ends. CDR3 in amino acids: CASSYADGRAEKLFF. The CDR3 DNA follows: TGTGCCAGCAGCTACGCGGACGGACGCGCCGAAAAACTGTTTTTT. The full variable domain, in which reference TRBV7-9 and TRBJ1-4 provide the parts outside the CDR3, is DTGVSQNPRHKITKRGQNVTFRCDPISEHNRLYWYRQTLGQGPEFLTYFQNEAQLEKSRLLSDRFSAERPKGSFSTLEIQRTEQGDSAMYLCASSYADGRAEKLFFGSGTQLSVL.

The chain uses TRBV3-1 and TRBJ2-7; no clear D. V lost 1 base to trimming and J lost 5 bases, with 6 bases between them. This CDR3 is built from 12 residues. Germline assignment: CDR1 LGHDT and CDR2 YNNKEL (reference sequence). CDR3 amino acids: CASSQVVNEQYF. In nucleotides, the CDR3 is TGTGCCAGCAGCCAAGTTGTGAACGAGCAGTACTTC.

The chain combines TRBV7-9 with TRBJ2-5, with D uncertain. The CDR3 extends over 14 amino acids. The germline CDR1 and CDR2 sequences are SEHNR and FQNEAQ (reference sequence). The ends were cut back, 1 base at V and 7 bases at J, with 13 bases in the middle. The DNA for the CDR3 is TGTGCCAGCAGCTTAGTGGCCAGTAAGGGGACCCAGTACTTC. Amino acids: CASSLVASKGTQYF.

This clonotype came up many times. V usage is TRBV6-6 and J usage is TRBJ2-7; D is undetermined. V lost 0 bases and J 0 bases, leaving 12 bases between the germline ends. Germline V CDR1 and CDR2: MNHNY, SVGAGI (reference sequence). The CDR3 runs to 16 residues. The CDR3 protein is CASSYSIVLSSYEQYF. CDR3 bases: TGTGCCAGCAGTTACTCGATAGTCTTAAGCTCCTACGAGCAGTACTTC.

The V gene is TRBV7-9, the J gene TRBJ1-1; TRBD1 aligns across 8 bases. The CDR3 loop spans 15 amino acids. Trimming took 2 bases from V and 5 from J; bases not matched to a gene: 7. CDR1 and CDR2 from the germline V gene are SEHNR and FQNEAQ (reference sequence). CDR3 sequence reads: CASSLYQGALTEAFF. In DNA form, the CDR3 reads TGTGCCAGCAGCTTATACCAGGGGGCCCTTACTGAAGCTTTCTTT.

There are a few counts of this clonotype. The gene calls are TRBV5-1 and TRBJ1-2; D perhaps matches TRBD1 (6 bases). The length of the CDR3 is 15 residues. The germline gives CDR1 SGHRS, CDR2 YFSETQ. V lost 4 bases and J 8 bases, leaving 21 bases between the germline ends. CDR3 nucleotide sequence: TGCGCCAGCAGCCCCTCCCAACAGGGATTGAGGGGCTACACCTTC. Translation gives CASSPSQQGLRGYTF.

The chain combines TRBV4-3 with TRBJ2-5; D is perhaps TRBD1 (6 bases). Germline values: CDR1 LGHNA, CDR2 YSLEER. CDR3 length equals 17 residues. V shed 4 bases and J shed 4 bases, with 22 bases lying between them. DNA of the CDR3: TGCGCCAGCAGCCGTAGGGGGACCTTAGGCCCGACAGAGACCCAGTACTTC. Protein: CASSRRGTLGPTETQYF.

The CDR3 reads CASSPQVETEAFF. Here the CDR3 DNA reads TGTGCCAGCAGTCCCCAGGTTGAGACTGAAGCTTTCTTT. The gene calls are TRBV27 and TRBJ1-1; D uncertain. The germline V and J ends were trimmed by 5 bases and 5 bases, with 12 bases remaining between them. The CDR3 runs to 13 residues. Looked up from germline, CDR1 is MNHEY and CDR2 is SMNVEV (reference sequence).